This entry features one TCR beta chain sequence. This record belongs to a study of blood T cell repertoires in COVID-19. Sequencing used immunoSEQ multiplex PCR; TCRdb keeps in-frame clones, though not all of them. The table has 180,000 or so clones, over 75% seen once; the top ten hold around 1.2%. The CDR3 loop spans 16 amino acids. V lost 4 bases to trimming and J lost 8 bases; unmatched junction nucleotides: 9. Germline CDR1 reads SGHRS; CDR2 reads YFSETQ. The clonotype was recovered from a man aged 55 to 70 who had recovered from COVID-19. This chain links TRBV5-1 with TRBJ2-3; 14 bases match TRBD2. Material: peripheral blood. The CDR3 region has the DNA TGCGCCAGCAGCCCCGGGACTAGCGGGGGTAGGGGTACGCAGTATTTT. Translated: CASSPGTSGGRGTQYF.